These 30 T cell receptor beta chains share one sample of origin, sequenced in a study of response to subunit inactivated influenza vaccine (dated by TCRdb to the late 2010s). Library generation was performed with RT-PCR. The instrument given in TCRdb is Illumina HiSeq 2500. Starting from the raw public reads, TCRdb applied fastp trimming at Q25, assembled clones with MiXCR and retained in-frame beta chains. Rows merge per CDR3 protein into single entries with the most common DNA and genes. This sample comprises about 160,000 distinct CDR3 sequences, about a tenth of them detected only once. Around 11% of the sample is held by the ten biggest clonotypes. The sample's time point label is to be understood as: around 45 days after influenza vaccine administration. Sequencing used non-naive T cells sorted from PBMCs, obtained 45 days after vaccination. The intended sense of this specimen's cell subset or site label: memory T cell fraction. The receptors come from a man aged 50-60 years who received an inactivated influenza vaccine. Donor details come from another sample of the same person, matched by shared clones.

At least ten counts were recorded for this clonotype. V usage is TRBV10-3 and J usage is TRBJ2-6; the D is unclear. This CDR3 has 15 residues. V dropped 3 bases and J dropped 2 bases, with 8 bases sitting between them. The germline CDR1 and CDR2 sequences are ENHRY and SYGVKD. The DNA for the CDR3 is TGTGCCATCAGTGAAGGGCAGCCTGGGGCCAACGTCCTGACTTTC. This encodes CAISEGQPGANVLTF.

This clonotype came up a few times. The genes are TRBV7-2 and TRBJ2-7; 8 nucleotides agree with TRBD2. The CDR3 is made up of 15 amino acids. Trimming at V came to 1 base and at J to 5 bases, leaving 7 bases not matched to a gene. CDR1 SGHTA and CDR2 FQGNSA come from the germline V gene. CDR3 DNA: TGTGCCAGCAGCTTAGGTCAGGTAGCGGGAAACGAGCAGTACTTC. Translating it yields CASSLGQVAGNEQYF.

The chain is built from TRBV15 and TRBJ2-7; TRBD1 aligns across 7 bases. CDR3 length equals 13 residues. Per the germline V gene, CDR1 is LNHNV and CDR2 is YYDKDF (reference sequence). With 6 bases clipped from V and 6 bases from J, the junction kept 8 bases outside the gene matches. The DNA of the CDR3 is TGTGCCACCAGGAGACAGGGCTTAGGCGAGCAGTACTTC. It yields the protein CATRRQGLGEQYF.

This clonotype was detected only a few times. The J gene is TRBJ1-4, the V gene TRBV7-8; 9 positions agree with TRBD1. J gave up 8 bases and V 5 bases, and 12 bases lay outside the gene matches. This CDR3 region has 16 residues. The germline gives CDR1 SGHVS, CDR2 FQNEAQ. The chain's CDR3 is CASSRSQQGAREKLFF. CDR3 bases: TGTGCCAGCAGCCGTTCTCAACAGGGGGCAAGAGAAAAACTGTTTTTT.

This clonotype was counted a few times. J is TRBJ1-1 and V is TRBV20-1; unclear D gene. The germline V gene has CDR1 DFQATT and CDR2 SNEGSKA (reference sequence). V dropped 3 bases and J dropped 1 base, with 12 bases sitting between them. This CDR3 contains 14 residues. The CDR3 DNA reads as TGCAGTGCTAGTACTTGGGGTACGAACACTGAAGCTTTCTTT. Its protein is CSASTWGTNTEAFF.

CDR3 nucleotide sequence: TGCAGTGCAGAAACAGGGGGCTATGGCTACACCTTC. It is translated as CSAETGGYGYTF. The rearrangement links TRBV20-1 to TRBJ1-2, with 8 positions matching TRBD1. Per the germline V gene, CDR1 is DFQATT and CDR2 is SNEGSKA (reference sequence). V lost 6 bases and J lost 4; bases outside the gene matches: 4. This CDR3 is built from 12 residues.

This clonotype appeared many times. The chain joins TRBV20-1 to TRBJ2-7; TRBD1 aligns across 11 bases. V gave up 0 bases and J gave up 5 bases; unmatched junction bases: 6. This CDR3 has 15 amino acids. Germline V gene sequence: CDR1 DFQATT, CDR2 SNEGSKA (reference sequence). In DNA, the CDR3 is TGCAGTGCTAGAGACCCGGGACAGGGGGACCACGAGCAGTACTTC. It encodes CSARDPGQGDHEQYF.

This clonotype came up many times. The V call is TRBV24-1, the J call TRBJ2-2, with a tentative D call TRBD1 (5 bases). Germline CDR1 reads KGHDR; CDR2 reads SFDVKD. Trimming shortened V by 7 bases and J by 5 bases, and 16 bases separated the two germline ends. The CDR3 totals 15 residues. CDR3 residues: CATSPGLVRTGELFF. The CDR3 nucleotides read TGTGCCACCAGCCCAGGGCTCGTAAGGACCGGGGAGCTGTTTTTT.

The sample holds many counts of this clonotype. V is TRBV6-5 and J is TRBJ2-7; D is uncertain. Per germline, CDR1 MNHEY and CDR2 SVGAGI. With 5 bases removed from V and 2 bases from J, the gap between germline ends came to 7 bases. CDR3 size: 12 residues. The CDR3 DNA follows: TGTGCCAGCAGTCCCACCCCCTACGAGCAGTACTTC. Amino acid sequence: CASSPTPYEQYF.

J is TRBJ2-7 and V is TRBV28; 12 bases align to TRBD2. The CDR3 sequence is 16 residues long. Trimming at V came to 6 bases and at J to 0 bases, leaving 6 bases not matched to a gene. Per germline, CDR1 MDHEN and CDR2 SYDVKM. The CDR3 nucleotides read TGTGCCAGCAGCCGTACTAGCGGGGGGAGCTCCTACGAGCAGTACTTC. Translation: CASSRTSGGSSYEQYF.

In its sample, this clonotype was seen once. This chain uses TRBV6-2 or TRBV6-3 with TRBJ1-1; D uncertain. V lost 0 bases and J 4 bases, leaving 15 bases between the germline ends. The CDR3 has 16 amino acids. Germline lookup yields CDR1 MNHEY and CDR2 SVGEGT. CDR3 nucleotide sequence: TGTGCCAGCAGTTACTCGAATATCGGCCGAGGCACTGAAGCTTTCTTT. It translates to CASSYSNIGRGTEAFF.

This clonotype was seen repeatedly, ten times or more. The chain recombines TRBV5-1 with TRBJ2-1; the match to TRBD2 covers 8 bases. The CDR3 runs to 16 residues. Germline-derived CDR1 and CDR2 are SGHRS and YFSETQ. Trimming took 4 bases from V and 8 from J; bases not matched to a gene: 14. The CDR3 DNA follows: TGCGCCAGCAGCCCGGGGGTCGGGACTAGAGGCGATGAGCAGTTCTTC. This codes for CASSPGVGTRGDEQFF.

This clonotype was counted ten times or more. The chain carries TRBV4-3 and TRBJ2-3; D uncertain. The CDR3 extends over 14 amino acids. Germline-derived CDR1 and CDR2 are LGHNA and YSLEER. Trimming left V 0 bases short and J 2 bases short, with 6 bases between. The CDR3 bases are TGCGCCAGCAGCCAAGATAGACTCACAGATACGCAGTATTTT. Translation gives CASSQDRLTDTQYF.

The CDR3 spells CASSLSPGRRRSYEQYF. The CDR3 coding sequence is TGTGCCAGCAGTTTAAGTCCCGGCCGCAGGCGGTCCTACGAGCAGTACTTC. The V gene is TRBV28, the J gene TRBJ2-7; D is undetermined. V was cut by 2 bases and J by 1 base, with 18 bases left in between. The germline CDR1 and CDR2 sequences are MDHEN and SYDVKM. CDR3 length equals 17 residues. Full variable domain (remainder filled in from reference TRBV28 and TRBJ2-7): DVKVTQSSRYLVKRTGEKVFLECVQDMDHENMFWYRQDPGLGLRLIYFSYDVKMKEKGDIPEGYSVSREKKERFSLILESASTNQTSMYLCASSLSPGRRRSYEQYFGPGTRLTVT.

This clonotype was detected only a few times. The genes are TRBV7-2 and TRBJ2-7; 8 bases fit TRBD2. The germline V gene encodes CDR1 SGHTA and CDR2 FQGNSA. The CDR3 runs 15 residues. After removal of 4 bases from V and 0 bases from J, the junction contained 5 bases not matched to a gene. The CDR3 DNA is TGTGCCAGCAGCTCCCTAGCGGGCCACTCCTACGAGCAGTACTTC. Its translation: CASSSLAGHSYEQYF.

This clonotype came up a few times. CDR3 sequence reads: CAWSDRASGNIQYF. As DNA, the CDR3 is TGTGCCTGGAGTGACAGGGCCTCCGGAAACATTCAGTACTTC. This chain uses TRBV30 with TRBJ2-4, with a weak D call TRBD1 (6 bases). The CDR3 loop spans 14 amino acids. V gave up 1 base and J gave up 6 bases, with 13 bases separating them. Germline loops: CDR1 GTSNPN, CDR2 SVGIG (reference sequence).

This clonotype has ten or more counts. The chain is built from TRBV12-3 or TRBV12-4 and TRBJ1-1; no clear D gene. The V end lost 6 bases, the J end lost 1 base, and 9 bases lay between the germline ends. The CDR3 consists of 13 residues. The DNA for the CDR3 is TGTGCCAGCAGCTCGAACCCGAACACTGAAGCTTTCTTT. Amino acids: CASSSNPNTEAFF.

About this clonotype itself: A single base separates this from a much larger clone, so it may be a read error. The chain links TRBV2 to TRBJ2-7, with 7 bases lining up with TRBD1. Germline CDR1 and CDR2: SNHLY and FYNNEI. The CDR3 length is 15 residues. V was pared by 5 bases and J by 0 bases, with 7 bases of the junction left unmatched. This CDR3 reads CASSSRQGSSYEQYF. DNA for the CDR3: TGTGCCAGCAGTTCCAGACAGGGTAGCTCCTACGAGCAGTACTTC.

V is TRBV9 and J is TRBJ2-1; D unclear. The length of the CDR3 is 13 residues. Deletions cut 1 base from V and 8 bases from J, with 10 bases between. Germline-derived CDR1 and CDR2 are SGDLS and YYNGEE. In DNA, the CDR3 is TGTGCCAGCAGCGTACCCAACGGCGATGAGCAGTTCTTC. Protein sequence: CASSVPNGDEQFF.

This clonotype has only a few counts. The rearrangement joins TRBV5-5 to TRBJ2-7; D is possibly TRBD1 or TRBD2 (5 bases each). CDR3 length: 15 residues. Germline values: CDR1 SGHKS, CDR2 YYEKEE (reference sequence). V shed 3 bases and J shed 2 bases, with 15 bases lying between them. Here the CDR3 DNA reads TGTGCCAGCAGCTGGAATTGGATGGGGGCCTACGAGCAGTACTTC. It is translated as CASSWNWMGAYEQYF.

This clonotype was seen ten or more times. The chain has TRBV7-8 and TRBJ2-3, with D hard to call. The germline V gene encodes CDR1 SGHVS and CDR2 FQNEAQ. The CDR3 is 15 residues long. Trimming took 5 bases from V and 1 from J, leaving 13 bases between them. The CDR3: CASSMHYLRTDTQYF. Here the CDR3 DNA reads TGTGCCAGCAGCATGCACTACCTCCGCACAGATACGCAGTATTTT.

This clonotype was seen more than once but under ten times. J is TRBJ2-1 and V is TRBV7-2; TRBD2 is a possible D gene (6 bases). The germline V and J ends were trimmed by 2 bases and 3 bases, with 11 bases remaining between them. The CDR3 loop spans 15 amino acids. Germline loops: CDR1 SGHTA, CDR2 FQGNSA. DNA for the CDR3: TGTGCCAGCAGCTTAAGCGGGCCCAACTACAATGAGCAGTTCTTC. Residues: CASSLSGPNYNEQFF.

This clonotype occurred many times. The CDR3: CASSKQGHQETQYF. The CDR3 DNA sequence: TGCGCCAGCAGTAAACAGGGCCACCAAGAGACCCAGTACTTC. The chain recombines TRBV5-1 with TRBJ2-5; maybe TRBD1 (6 bases). The CDR3 consists of 14 residues. The V gene lost 5 bases and the J gene lost 0 bases, with 11 bases spanning the gap. Per the germline V gene, CDR1 is SGHRS and CDR2 is YFSETQ.

The sample holds a few counts of this clonotype. J is TRBJ2-3 and V is TRBV28, with 13 bases fitting TRBD2. This CDR3 is 17 amino acids long. With V trimmed by 4 bases and J by 5 bases, 9 bases remained unmatched. Germline V gene data show CDR1 as MDHEN and CDR2 as SYDVKM. The CDR3 loop reads CASSSPGLAGLEDTQYF. As DNA, the CDR3 is TGTGCCAGCAGTTCCCCGGGACTAGCGGGATTAGAAGATACGCAGTATTTT.

The CDR3 bases are TGTGCCAGCTCATCGCTCCCCCCCGAGCAGTACTTC. This translates into CASSSLPPEQYF. The chain couples TRBV18 to TRBJ2-7; the D is unclear. Per the germline V gene, CDR1 is KGHSH and CDR2 is LQKENI. With 5 bases removed from V and 6 bases from J, the gap between germline ends came to 11 bases. The CDR3 has 12 amino acids. The full variable domain, in which reference TRBV18 and TRBJ2-7 provide the parts outside the CDR3, is NAGVMQNPRHLVRRRGQEARLRCSPMKGHSHVYWYRQLPEEGLKFMVYLQKENIIDESGMPKERFSAEFPKEGPSILRIQQVVRGDSAAYFCASSSLPPEQYFGPGTRLTVT.

This clonotype was recorded once. The chain recombines TRBV28 with TRBJ2-4; TRBD1 matches at 10 bases. The CDR3 has 15 residues. The V gene's germline CDR1 is MDHEN and CDR2 SYDVKM. Losses at the gene ends were 4 bases for V and 6 bases for J; bases not matched to a gene: 6. CDR3 sequence reads: CASSSPGQGSNIQYF. The CDR3 DNA reads as TGTGCCAGCAGTTCTCCGGGACAGGGGTCAAACATTCAGTACTTC.

This clonotype appeared many times. This chain uses TRBV7-2 with TRBJ1-6, with 7 bases lining up with TRBD1. CDR1 is SGHTA, CDR2 FQGNSA, per germline. Germline trimming cut 3 bases from V and 9 bases from J; bases unmatched to any gene: 5. The CDR3 is 14 residues long. The CDR3 sequence: CASSLGDSASPLHF. CDR3 DNA: TGTGCCAGCAGCTTGGGGGACAGTGCTTCACCCCTCCACTTT.

V gene TRBV5-8 combines with J gene TRBJ2-7; D gene uncertain. Deletions cut 6 bases from V and 2 bases from J, with 9 bases between. This CDR3 region has 12 residues. Germline lookup yields CDR1 SGHTS and CDR2 YDEGEE. CDR3 coding DNA: TGTGCCAGCACCTACTCTGCCTACGAGCAGTACTTC. Its protein product is CASTYSAYEQYF.

The table lists this clonotype with a few counts. V is TRBV14 and J is TRBJ1-1, with D unresolved. The germline CDR1 and CDR2 sequences are SGHDN and FVKESK. The CDR3 has 13 amino acids. V was shortened by 2 bases and J by 1 base, with 5 bases between the two germline ends. Here the CDR3 reads CASSQQSNTEAFF. As DNA, the CDR3 is TGTGCCAGCAGCCAACAGTCGAACACTGAAGCTTTCTTT.

This clonotype was detected ten times or more. The CDR3 bases are TGTGCCAGCAGTTCCACACCTAGGGACGGCTACACCTTC. Amino acid sequence: CASSSTPRDGYTF. The chain is built from TRBV12-3 or TRBV12-4 and TRBJ1-2; D may be TRBD1 (5 bases). The CDR3 has 13 residues. V was shortened by 4 bases and J by 8 bases, with 14 bases between the two germline ends.